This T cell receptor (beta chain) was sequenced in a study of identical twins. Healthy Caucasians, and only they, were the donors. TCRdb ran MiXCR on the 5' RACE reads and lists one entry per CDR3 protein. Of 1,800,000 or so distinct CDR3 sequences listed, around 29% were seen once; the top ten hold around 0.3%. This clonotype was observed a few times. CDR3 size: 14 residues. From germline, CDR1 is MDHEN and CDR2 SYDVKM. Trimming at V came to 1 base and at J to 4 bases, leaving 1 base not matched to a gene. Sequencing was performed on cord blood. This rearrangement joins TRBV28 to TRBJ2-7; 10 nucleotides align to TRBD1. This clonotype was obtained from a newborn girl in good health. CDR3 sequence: CASSLLDRGYEQYF. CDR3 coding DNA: TGTGCCAGCAGTTTATTGGACAGGGGGTACGAGCAGTACTTC.